Presented here are 13 T cell receptor beta chains from one specimen sequenced in a study of blood T cells in healthy people across ages. The second PCR ran about 6 to 12 cycles with a sample-barcoded 5' primer and J-beta primers. MiXCR, run by TCRdb on the 5' RACE reads, gives a single entry per CDR3 protein. The data hold some 690,000 distinct CDR3 sequences, with 20% to 25% observed a single time. Sequencing was carried out using blood. These receptors all come from an older man in good health.

The chain carries TRBV7-9 and TRBJ1-6; D not resolved. V dropped 5 bases and J dropped 0 bases, with 14 bases sitting between them. The CDR3 is 17 residues long. In germline, CDR1 is SEHNR, CDR2 FQNEAQ (reference sequence). The CDR3 spells CASSHRGPSSYNSPLHF. CDR3 sequence (DNA): TGTGCCAGCAGCCACCGGGGTCCTAGCTCCTATAATTCACCCCTCCACTTT.

This chain links TRBV5-1 with TRBJ2-1, with TRBD2 matching over 13 bases. The CDR3 sequence is 16 residues long. The junction had 3 bases not matched to a gene; V was cut back by 5 bases and J by 1 base. Per the germline V gene, CDR1 is SGHRS and CDR2 is YFSETQ. CDR3 bases: TGCGCCAGCAGGACTAGCGGGGGGTCATCCTACAATGAGCAGTTCTTC. Translation: CASRTSGGSSYNEQFF.

This clonotype was observed at least ten times. This chain uses TRBV7-3 with TRBJ2-1; D could derive from TRBD1 or TRBD2 (6 bases each). Germline V CDR1 and CDR2: SGHTA, FQGTGA. Trimming shortened V by 1 base and J by 2 bases, and 21 bases separated the two germline ends. The CDR3 contains 19 residues. The CDR3 region has the DNA TGTGCCAGCAGCTTAAAGGGGGGTGACGACAAGGGGACCTACAATGAGCAGTTCTTC. Translation gives CASSLKGGDDKGTYNEQFF. Together with reference TRBV7-3 and TRBJ2-1, the CDR3 gives the full variable domain: GAGVSQTPSNKVTEKGKYVELRCDPISGHTALYWYRQSLGQGPEFLIYFQGTGAADDSGLPNDRFFAVRPEGSVSTLKIQRTERGDSAVYLCASSLKGGDDKGTYNEQFFGPGTRLTVL.

A note on this clonotype: At one end the junction does not follow the germline gene, possibly because of a read error. The rearrangement joins TRBV5-1 to TRBJ1-4, with D maybe TRBD1 (6 bases). Germline V gene sequence: CDR1 SGHRS, CDR2 YFSETQ. There are 15 residues in the CDR3. The CDR3 DNA is TGCGCCAGCAGCTCGAGCGGGACAAAGGACGAAAAACTCTTTTTT. This gives the protein CASSSSGTKDEKLFF.

The CDR3 sequence is CATGVAYSYEQYF. CDR3 in DNA: TGTGCCACCGGGGTAGCCTATTCCTACGAGCAGTACTTC. This chain joins TRBV28 and TRBJ2-5; the D gene is possibly TRBD2 (5 bases). The tail of the sequence fits TRBJ2-7 better, so the J call may be wrong. The CDR3 sequence is 13 residues long. Germline V gene lookup returns CDR1 MDHEN and CDR2 SYDVKM.

The chain links TRBV3-1 to TRBJ2-1; tentatively, D is TRBD1 (5 bases). CDR3 size: 16 residues. From germline, CDR1 is LGHDT and CDR2 YNNKEL (reference sequence). Trimming shortened V by 0 bases and J by 2 bases, and 11 bases separated the two germline ends. CDR3 DNA: TGTGCCAGCAGCCAAGATCGGGCAGGGCCCTACAATGAGCAGTTCTTC. This sequence encodes CASSQDRAGPYNEQFF.

This chain connects TRBV7-2 to TRBJ2-1, with 7 bases fitting TRBD1. Germline CDR1 is SGHTA and CDR2 is FQGNSA. The J segment lost 4 bases and the V segment lost 7 bases, leaving 7 bases of the junction unmatched. The CDR3 is 14 amino acids. CDR3: CASITGQLYNEQFF. The CDR3 DNA is TGTGCCAGCATCACGGGACAGCTGTACAATGAGCAGTTCTTC.

The gene calls are TRBV7-2 and TRBJ2-5; TRBD1 might be the D (5 bases). The end of the DNA aligns better with TRBJ2-1, so the J call may be wrong. This CDR3 has 13 amino acids. Germline CDR1 and CDR2: SGHTA and FQGNSA. In nucleotides, the CDR3 is TGTGCCAGCAGGCAGGGAAACTACAATGAGCAGTTCTTC. It translates to CASRQGNYNEQFF.

The gene calls are TRBV28 and TRBJ1-2; possible D gene TRBD1, 5 bases. V was cut by 7 bases and J by 0 bases, with 12 bases left in between. Germline loops: CDR1 MDHEN, CDR2 SYDVKM. This CDR3 has 14 amino acids. Here the CDR3 reads CASTMQGANYGYTF. The CDR3 nucleotides are TGTGCCAGCACCATGCAGGGAGCTAACTATGGCTACACCTTC.

CDR3: CSALRGYNEQFF. DNA for the CDR3: TGCAGTGCTCTCAGGGGCTACAATGAGCAGTTCTTC. This chain connects TRBV20-1 to TRBJ2-5; tentative D call: TRBD1 (6 bases). The DNA end favors TRBJ2-1, so the J call may be wrong. This CDR3 is 12 amino acids long. In germline, CDR1 is DFQATT, CDR2 SNEGSKA (reference sequence).

This chain links TRBV6-1 with TRBJ2-5; D may be TRBD2 (6 bases). CDR3 length: 16 amino acids. V lost 6 bases, J lost 1 base, and 18 bases lay in between. Per germline, CDR1 MNHNS and CDR2 SASEGT. CDR3 in DNA: TGTGCCAGCAGGAACCAAGGGACTCGCGTCCAAGAGACCCAGTACTTC. Translated: CASRNQGTRVQETQYF.

This clonotype was observed a few times. The chain couples TRBV6-5 to TRBJ2-3, with unresolved D. The V and J ends lost 6 bases and 1 base respectively, with 14 bases between them. The CDR3 runs 15 residues. Per the germline V gene, CDR1 is MNHEY and CDR2 is SVGAGI. The CDR3 region is CASRFLARRTDTQYF. As DNA, the CDR3 is TGTGCCAGCAGATTCCTCGCACGGCGCACAGATACGCAGTATTTT.

This clonotype was seen a few times. The chain recombines TRBV20-1 with TRBJ2-7; 7 nucleotides match TRBD1. Trimming took 1 base from V and 0 from J; bases not matched to a gene: 3. Germline CDR1 is DFQATT and CDR2 is SNEGSKA (reference sequence). The CDR3 length is 14 residues. This CDR3 is CSARGRDSSYEQYV. CDR3 nucleotides: TGCAGTGCTAGAGGACGGGACAGCTCCTACGAGCAGTACGTC.